The 13 T cell receptor beta chains reported below all come from one sample, sequenced in a study of shared clonotypes between healthy human individuals. Naive CD8 cells lacked CD45RO, underwent positive selection for CCR7 and left out terminally differentiated effector memory CD45RA+ cells. TCRdb's copy holds only in-frame clones and misses some; the assay was immunoSEQ multiplex PCR. The table records hundreds of thousands of clones, approximately 95% of them present only once. The sample consisted of naive CD8+ T cells sorted from blood. Receptors originate from a woman in her twenties or thirties in good health.

This clone was observed once. CDR3 bases: TGTGCCAGCAGTTTATGGGGACAGGGTGGTGAAAAACTGTTTTTT. The encoded protein is CASSLWGQGGEKLFF. The chain combines TRBV27 with TRBJ1-4; 9 bases align to TRBD1. This CDR3 region has 15 residues. V was pared by 1 base and J by 7 bases, with 4 bases of the junction left unmatched. Germline loops: CDR1 MNHEY, CDR2 SMNVEV (reference sequence).

This chain connects TRBV2 to TRBJ2-7; 10 nucleotides line up with TRBD1. J gave up 3 bases and V 6 bases, and 8 bases lay outside the gene matches. From germline, CDR1 is SNHLY and CDR2 FYNNEI. CDR3 length equals 15 residues. CDR3 region: CASSLGQGVIYEQYF. As DNA, the CDR3 is TGTGCCAGCAGCCTCGGACAGGGGGTGATCTACGAGCAGTACTTC. Variable domain in full (rest from reference TRBV2 and TRBJ2-7): EPEVTQTPSHQVTQMGQEVILRCVPISNHLYFYWYRQILGQKVEFLVSFYNNEISEKSEIFDDQFSVERPDGSNFTLKIRSTKLEDSAMYFCASSLGQGVIYEQYFGPGTRLTVT.

The chain couples TRBV29-1 to TRBJ2-5, with TRBD1 identical over 10 bases. The DNA end favors TRBJ2-7, so the J call may be wrong. Germline loops: CDR1 SQVTM, CDR2 ANQGSEA. CDR3 length: 13 amino acids. CDR3 in amino acids: CSVVWDRGNEQYF. The DNA for the CDR3 is TGCAGCGTTGTTTGGGACAGGGGAAACGAGCAGTACTTC.

The CDR3 sequence: CAISESDRGFNQPQHF. The DNA of the CDR3 is TGTGCCATCAGTGAGAGCGACAGGGGCTTCAATCAGCCCCAGCATTTT. The chain recombines TRBV10-3 with TRBJ1-5; 8 bases agree with TRBD1. The CDR3 is 16 amino acids. From germline, CDR1 is ENHRY and CDR2 SYGVKD. Trimming took 2 bases from V and 3 from J; bases not matched to a gene: 6.

This sequence joins TRBV18 and TRBJ2-7; D gene uncertain. The CDR3 runs 16 residues. Trimming took 0 bases from V and 0 from J, leaving 12 bases between them. Looked up from germline, CDR1 is KGHSH and CDR2 is LQKENI. The CDR3 DNA is TGTGCCAGCTCACCACCAGGACGGAAGAGCTCCTACGAGCAGTACTTC. Its protein is CASSPPGRKSSYEQYF.

CDR3 residues: CASTYRDREATYEQYF. The DNA for the CDR3 is TGTGCCAGCACCTACCGTGACAGGGAAGCCACCTACGAGCAGTACTTC. The chain carries TRBV21-1 and TRBJ2-7; the table gives TRBD1 as D, unverified against the DNA. TRBV21-1 is marked as a pseudogene. This CDR3 spans 16 amino acids.

The V and J genes are TRBV11-2 and TRBJ2-5; 9 bases fit TRBD2. The better agreement between TRBJ2-7 and the DNA end casts doubt on the J call. The CDR3 runs 18 residues. Germline V CDR1 and CDR2: SGHAT, FQNNGV. This chain's CDR3 is CASSLDIYAGGPAYEQYF. The CDR3 DNA sequence: TGTGCCAGCAGCTTAGATATTTATGCGGGAGGGCCAGCCTACGAGCAGTACTTC.

V is TRBV28 and J is TRBJ2-1; TRBD2 agrees at 7 bases. With V trimmed by 6 bases and J by 3 bases, 14 bases remained unmatched. The CDR3 is made up of 17 amino acids. CDR1 is MDHEN, CDR2 SYDVKM, per germline. The CDR3 protein is CASSHPFFREDYNEQFF. CDR3 DNA: TGTGCCAGCAGCCACCCTTTTTTCCGGGAGGACTACAATGAGCAGTTCTTC.

The chain couples TRBV10-2 to TRBJ1-2; D remains ambiguous. V lost 5 bases and J 1 base, leaving 20 bases between the germline ends. Germline V CDR1 and CDR2: WSHSY, SAAADI. The CDR3 runs to 17 residues. CDR3 loop: CASSLLSSELSNYGYTF. The CDR3, as DNA: TGCGCCAGCAGTCTCCTCTCGTCAGAGCTTAGTAACTATGGCTACACCTTC.

The table lists this clone with a few counts. This rearrangement joins TRBV6-6 to TRBJ2-2; no definite D call. CDR3 length: 12 residues. Trimming shortened V by 6 bases and J by 5 bases, and 7 bases separated the two germline ends. The germline V gene encodes CDR1 MNHNY and CDR2 SVGAGI (reference sequence). CDR3 in DNA: TGTGCCAGCAGCCAGAAGACCGGGGAGCTGTTTTTT. Its translation is CASSQKTGELFF.

The rearrangement links TRBV5-6 to TRBJ1-1; D not resolved. Trimming pared 4 bases from V and 5 bases from J, leaving 18 bases between. Germline CDR1 SGHDT, CDR2 YYEEEE. The CDR3 sequence is 15 residues long. For the CDR3, the DNA is TGTGCCAGCAGCCCCTGGGCCGGATCGCGAACTGAAGCTTTCTTT. Protein sequence: CASSPWAGSRTEAFF. The variable domain in full, with the rest retrieved from reference TRBV5-6 and TRBJ1-1, is DAGVTQSPTHLIKTRGQQVTLRCSPKSGHDTVSWYQQALGQGPQFIFQYYEEEERQRGNFPDRFSGHQFPNYSSELNVNALLLGDSALYLCASSPWAGSRTEAFFGQGTRLTVV.

The rearrangement joins TRBV9 to TRBJ2-2; TRBD1 aligns across 8 bases. V dropped 5 bases and J dropped 5; count of bases not matched to a gene: 8. Germline-derived CDR1 and CDR2 are SGDLS and YYNGEE. The CDR3 contains 15 residues. The chain's CDR3 is CASRGGQGKTGELFF. As DNA, the CDR3 is TGTGCCAGCAGGGGCGGACAGGGAAAGACCGGGGAGCTGTTTTTT.

This chain connects TRBV27 to TRBJ2-5, with 7 bases aligning to TRBD1. This CDR3 has 13 residues. Germline CDR1 and CDR2: MNHEY and SMNVEV (reference sequence). Unmatched junction bases numbered 7, after V lost 7 bases and J lost 5 bases. In nucleotides, the CDR3 is TGTGCCAGCACCCCTACAGGGGAGGAGACCCAGTACTTC. It translates to CASTPTGEETQYF.